The 27 T cell receptor beta chains reported below all come from one sample, sequenced in a study of T cell responses to AZD1222 COVID-19 vaccine. Sequencing used immunoSEQ multiplex PCR; TCRdb keeps in-frame clones, though not all of them. Of about 140,000 clones in the sample, around 91% were seen once. This specimen was peripheral blood, taken on day 0 of AZD1222 vaccination. These TCRs come from an adult in good health.

This chain joins TRBV19 and TRBJ1-1; D call uncertain. The CDR3 is 16 residues long. CDR1 LNHDA and CDR2 SQIVND come from the germline V gene (reference sequence). Between the trimmed V and J ends, which lost 1 base and 3 bases, there was a span of 15 bases. The CDR3: CASSIGRWGRDTEAFF. For the CDR3, the DNA is TGTGCCAGTAGTATAGGGCGATGGGGTAGGGACACTGAAGCTTTCTTT.

This chain connects TRBV15 to TRBJ1-4; 7 nucleotides agree with TRBD1. CDR3 size: 18 residues. The V gene end was trimmed by 0 bases and the J gene end by 8 bases; junction bases not matched to a gene: 15. CDR1 and CDR2 (germline): LNHNV, YYDKDF (reference sequence). CDR3 region: CATSRDLFLGDSSEKLFF. The DNA for the CDR3 is TGTGCCACCAGCAGAGATCTGTTTTTGGGGGACAGTTCCGAAAAACTGTTTTTT.

This rearrangement joins TRBV19 to TRBJ2-7; 9 nucleotides match TRBD1. There are 15 residues in the CDR3. Germline trimming cut 4 bases from V and 2 bases from J; bases unmatched to any gene: 6. Germline CDR1 LNHDA, CDR2 SQIVND (reference sequence). DNA for the CDR3: TGTGCCAGTAGTAGGGAGGGGACAGGGACCTACGAGCAGTACTTC. Translation: CASSREGTGTYEQYF.

CDR3 in DNA: TGTGCCAGCAGCGCCAGACTAGCGGGAGTGAGCTCCTACAATGAGCAGTTCTTC. The encoded protein is CASSARLAGVSSYNEQFF. The V gene is TRBV9, the J gene TRBJ2-1, with 12 bases matching TRBD2. The CDR3 totals 18 residues. The germline gives CDR1 SGDLS, CDR2 YYNGEE. Trimming at V came to 3 bases and at J to 0 bases, leaving 7 bases not matched to a gene.

This sequence joins TRBV6-4 and TRBJ1-1; D is undetermined. Germline V CDR1 and CDR2: MRHNA, SNTAGT. The CDR3 covers 18 residues. V lost 0 bases to trimming and J lost 4 bases, with 21 bases between them. DNA of the CDR3: TGTGCCAGCAGTGACTCGGCTCTTCCCACGGACCGCGGCACTGAAGCTTTCTTT. The encoded protein is CASSDSALPTDRGTEAFF.

The chain combines TRBV7-8 with TRBJ1-4; D remains ambiguous. Germline CDR1 reads SGHVS; CDR2 reads FQNEAQ. V lost 4 bases and J lost 6, with 12 bases in between. This CDR3 contains 14 residues. In DNA, the CDR3 is TGTGCCAGCAGCTCTTGCTGTTTCGATGAAAAACTGTTTTTT. This codes for CASSSCCFDEKLFF.

This chain uses TRBV4-1 with TRBJ2-7; TRBD2 agrees at 8 bases. Germline CDR1 MGHRA, CDR2 YSYEKL. There are 14 residues in the CDR3. Germline trimming cut 4 bases from V and 4 bases from J; bases unmatched to any gene: 6. CDR3 in amino acids: CASSPLRGGYEQYF. CDR3 coding DNA: TGCGCCAGCAGCCCCCTACGCGGGGGGTACGAGCAGTACTTC.

This clone came up once. This sample also contains other DNA sequences that code for the same CDR3. The gene calls are TRBV30 and TRBJ2-7; D possibly corresponds to TRBD2 (6 bases). V lost 0 bases to trimming and J lost 3 bases, with 9 bases between them. The germline CDR1 and CDR2 sequences are GTSNPN and SVGIG (reference sequence). The CDR3 is made up of 13 amino acids. This CDR3 is CAWSVGGGYEQYF. The CDR3 nucleotides read TGTGCCTGGAGTGTGGGAGGAGGCTACGAGCAGTACTTC.

The V and J genes are TRBV28 and TRBJ2-2; possibly TRBD2 for D (6 bases). The CDR3 is made up of 15 amino acids. The V gene's germline CDR1 is MDHEN and CDR2 SYDVKM. The germline V and J ends were trimmed by 4 bases and 2 bases, with 11 bases remaining between them. The CDR3 sequence: CASSSLADNTGELFF. The CDR3 nucleotides read TGTGCCAGCAGTTCCTTAGCGGATAACACCGGGGAGCTGTTTTTT.

The J gene is TRBJ1-5, the V gene TRBV19; the D gene is possibly TRBD1 (6 bases). This CDR3 comprises 15 residues. V was shortened by 1 base and J by 6 bases, with 13 bases between the two germline ends. CDR1 LNHDA and CDR2 SQIVND come from the germline V gene (reference sequence). The CDR3 bases are TGTGCCAGTAGTATAGGCCAGGGGCTGGCTCAGCCCCAGCATTTT. It codes for CASSIGQGLAQPQHF.

J is TRBJ2-1 and V is TRBV3-1 (or the pseudogene TRBV3-2); no firm D call. Germline CDR1 is LGHDT and CDR2 is YNNKEL (reference sequence). Trimming removed 1 base at V and 10 bases at J, with 8 bases between. This CDR3 is built from 12 residues. The CDR3 nucleotides read TGTGCCAGCAGCCAAGTCGACATGGAGCAGTTCTTC. It encodes CASSQVDMEQFF.

This clone was picked up one time. This chain connects TRBV4-2 to TRBJ2-1; 10 nucleotides line up with TRBD2. J was trimmed by 0 bases and V by 4 bases; bases with no gene match: 0. The CDR3 runs to 15 residues. CDR1 LGHNA and CDR2 YNFKEQ come from the germline V gene. DNA of the CDR3: TGTGCCAGCAGCCCTAGCGGGAGCTCCTACAATGAGCAGTTCTTC. Residues: CASSPSGSSYNEQFF.

The rearrangement uses TRBV4-1 and TRBJ1-1; D remains unclear. Per germline, CDR1 MGHRA and CDR2 YSYEKL. The CDR3 runs 15 residues. V lost 1 base and J 2 bases, leaving 11 bases between the germline ends. CDR3 in amino acids: CASSQGPLGNTEAFF. CDR3 bases: TGCGCCAGCAGCCAAGGTCCGTTGGGAAACACTGAAGCTTTCTTT.

This chain connects TRBV6-5 to TRBJ1-3; TRBD1 matches 8 bases. Germline-derived CDR1 and CDR2 are MNHEY and SVGAGI. With V trimmed by 6 bases and J by 0 bases, 4 bases remained unmatched. CDR3 length: 15 amino acids. The CDR3 loop reads CASSDDRGSGNTIYF. CDR3 in DNA: TGTGCCAGCAGCGACGACAGGGGCTCTGGAAACACCATATATTTT.

The genes are TRBV5-1 and TRBJ1-4; no definite D call. CDR1 SGHRS and CDR2 YFSETQ come from the germline V gene. Trimming pared 0 bases from V and 15 bases from J, leaving 12 bases between. The CDR3 runs to 12 residues. The CDR3 bases are TGCGCCAGCAGCTTGGCCGGCCAGCTATTGTTTTTT. Amino acids: CASSLAGQLLFF.

The chain combines TRBV12-3 or TRBV12-4 with TRBJ2-7; 7 bases map to TRBD2. Trimming took 7 bases from V and 3 from J; bases not matched to a gene: 3. The CDR3 is 12 amino acids. The CDR3 region has the DNA TGTGCCAGCACGGGACTAAGCTACGAGCAGTACTTC. Translated, it gives CASTGLSYEQYF.

The chain joins TRBV12-5 to TRBJ1-3; no clear D gene. Germline CDR1 is LGHNT and CDR2 is FRNRAP. V shed 8 bases and J shed 3 bases, with 14 bases lying between them. This CDR3 spans 14 amino acids. CDR3 sequence: CASSGKGVGNTIYF. CDR3 sequence (DNA): TGTGCTAGTTCTGGAAAGGGAGTTGGAAACACCATATATTTT.

The V gene is TRBV29-1, the J gene TRBJ1-2; D call uncertain. The CDR3 loop spans 13 amino acids. Germline V gives CDR1 SQVTM, CDR2 ANQGSEA. V lost 0 bases and J 0 bases, leaving 5 bases between the germline ends. CDR3 sequence reads: CSVEDGANYGYTF. CDR3 coding DNA: TGCAGCGTTGAAGACGGTGCTAACTATGGCTACACCTTC. The full variable domain, its missing parts supplied by reference TRBV29-1 and TRBJ1-2, is SAVISQKPSRDICQRGTSLTIQCQVDSQVTMMFWYRQQPGQSLTLIATANQGSEATYESGFVIDKFPISRPNLTFSTLTVSNMSPEDSSIYLCSVEDGANYGYTFGSGTRLTVV.

The chain couples TRBV7-9 to TRBJ1-6; D gene unclear. The V end lost 4 bases, the J end lost 5 bases, and 15 bases lay between the germline ends. Germline assignment: CDR1 SEHNR and CDR2 FQNEAQ (reference sequence). The CDR3 sequence is 16 residues long. The CDR3 bases are TGTGCCAGCAGCTCTACACGTCCCGCCCATAATTCACCCCTCCACTTT. Its translation: CASSSTRPAHNSPLHF.

The genes are TRBV20-1 and TRBJ1-6, with 7 positions matching TRBD1. The CDR3 is 11 residues long. The V gene's germline CDR1 is DFQATT and CDR2 SNEGSKA (reference sequence). V dropped 0 bases and J dropped 14; count of bases not matched to a gene: 1. The CDR3 spells CSAREDRALHF. CDR3 bases: TGCAGTGCTAGAGAAGACAGGGCCCTCCACTTT.

Points on this clone: One end of the junction fails to match germline, which may point to a read error. The CDR3 region has the DNA TGTGCTAGCAGCTCCCACCCACAGGATTACACCGGGGAGCTGTTTTTT. It is translated as CASSSHPQDYTGELFF. The chain joins TRBV7-7 to TRBJ2-2; TRBD1 might be the D (5 bases). Germline assignment: CDR1 SSHAT and CDR2 FNYEAQ (reference sequence). This CDR3 contains 16 residues.

The chain employs TRBV3-1 (or the pseudogene TRBV3-2) and TRBJ2-5; unclear D gene. The CDR3 loop spans 12 amino acids. CDR1 and CDR2 (germline): LGHDT, YNNKEL (reference sequence). V was cut by 1 base and J by 5 bases, with 5 bases left in between. CDR3 DNA: TGTGCCAGCAGCCAAGTTGGGGAGACCCAGTACTTC. Translation: CASSQVGETQYF.

V usage is TRBV5-8 and J usage is TRBJ1-6; D not certain. Germline assignment: CDR1 SGHTS and CDR2 YDEGEE. The CDR3 is 14 residues long. The V and J ends lost 2 bases and 9 bases respectively, with 12 bases between them. CDR3 nucleotide sequence: TGTGCCAGCAGCTTATCGGGTTCCCCTTCACCCCTCCACTTT. This gives the protein CASSLSGSPSPLHF.

CDR3 sequence reads: CASSLAGQGSYEQYF. The DNA of the CDR3 is TGTGCCAGCAGCTTAGCAGGCCAGGGCTCCTACGAGCAGTACTTC. This sequence joins TRBV7-6 and TRBJ2-7; possibly TRBD1 for D (5 bases). CDR3 size: 15 residues. With 0 bases removed from V and 0 bases from J, the gap between germline ends came to 9 bases. CDR1 and CDR2 (germline): SGHVS, FNYEAQ.

V usage is TRBV2 and J usage is TRBJ2-2; 9 bases agree with TRBD1. Per the germline V gene, CDR1 is SNHLY and CDR2 is FYNNEI. This CDR3 is built from 16 residues. V lost 5 bases and J lost 3; bases outside the gene matches: 7. The CDR3 reads CASSYGQGSYTGELFF. In DNA, the CDR3 is TGTGCCAGCAGTTACGGACAGGGGAGTTACACCGGGGAGCTGTTTTTT.

The chain joins TRBV18 to TRBJ1-4, with D unclear. The CDR3 is made up of 15 amino acids. V was pared by 3 bases and J by 8 bases, with 16 bases between. Germline V gene lookup returns CDR1 KGHSH and CDR2 LQKENI. The CDR3 DNA reads as TGTGCCAGCTCACCTCGCATCCGTGAAGGGGAAAAACTGTTTTTT. Residues: CASSPRIREGEKLFF.

V is TRBV28 and J is TRBJ1-2; 7 bases map to TRBD1. Germline V gene sequence: CDR1 MDHEN, CDR2 SYDVKM. CDR3 size: 15 residues. Unmatched junction bases numbered 5, after V lost 1 base and J lost 3 bases. This CDR3 is CASSLLYRGYYGYTF. The CDR3 nucleotides read TGTGCCAGCAGTTTATTGTACAGGGGATACTATGGCTACACCTTC.